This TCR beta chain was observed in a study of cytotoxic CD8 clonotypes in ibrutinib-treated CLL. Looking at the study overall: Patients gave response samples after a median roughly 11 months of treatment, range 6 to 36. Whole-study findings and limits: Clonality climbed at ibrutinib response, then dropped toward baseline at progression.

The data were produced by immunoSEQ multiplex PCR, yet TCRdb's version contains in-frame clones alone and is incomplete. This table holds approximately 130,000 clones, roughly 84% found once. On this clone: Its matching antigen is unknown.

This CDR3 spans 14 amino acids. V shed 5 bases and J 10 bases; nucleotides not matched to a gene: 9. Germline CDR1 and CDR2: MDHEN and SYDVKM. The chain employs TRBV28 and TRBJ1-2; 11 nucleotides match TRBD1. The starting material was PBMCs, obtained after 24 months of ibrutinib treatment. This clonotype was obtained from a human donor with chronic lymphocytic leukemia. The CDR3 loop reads CASSRTGGSLFYTF. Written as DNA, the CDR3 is TGTGCCAGCAGTCGGACAGGGGGCTCGCTGTTCTACACCTTC.